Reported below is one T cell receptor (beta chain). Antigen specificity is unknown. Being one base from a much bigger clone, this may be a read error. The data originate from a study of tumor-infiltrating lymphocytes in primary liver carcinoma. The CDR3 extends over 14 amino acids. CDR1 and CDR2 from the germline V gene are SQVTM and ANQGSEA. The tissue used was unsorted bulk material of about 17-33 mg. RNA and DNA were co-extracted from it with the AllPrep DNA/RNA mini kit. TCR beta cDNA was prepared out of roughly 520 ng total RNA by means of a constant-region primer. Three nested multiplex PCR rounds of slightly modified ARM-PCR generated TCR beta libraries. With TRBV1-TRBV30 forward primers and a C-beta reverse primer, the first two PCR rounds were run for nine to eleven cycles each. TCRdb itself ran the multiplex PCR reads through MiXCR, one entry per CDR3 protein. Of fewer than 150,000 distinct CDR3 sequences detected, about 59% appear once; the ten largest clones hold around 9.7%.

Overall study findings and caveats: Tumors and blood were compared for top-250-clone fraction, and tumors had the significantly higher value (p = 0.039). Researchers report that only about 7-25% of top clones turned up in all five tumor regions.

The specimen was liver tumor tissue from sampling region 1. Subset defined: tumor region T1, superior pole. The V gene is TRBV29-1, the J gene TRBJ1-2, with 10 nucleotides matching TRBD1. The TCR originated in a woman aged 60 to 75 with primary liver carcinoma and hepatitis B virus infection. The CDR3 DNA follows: TGCGGCGTGAGGGGGACAGGGGCACGCTATGGCTACACCTTC. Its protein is CGVRGTGARYGYTF.